Below, 18 T cell receptor beta chains from the same sample are listed, as sequenced in a study of shared clonotypes between healthy human individuals (dated by TCRdb to the early 2020s). CD8 naive samples were obtained by positive selection for CCR7 among CD45RO-negative cells, yielding a CD45RA+CCR7+ population from which TemRA cells were excluded. Library creation used the immunoSEQ multiplex PCR assay. TCRdb limited this immuneACCESS table to in-frame rearrangements with V and J called. A share of clones is missing; checked studies link under half to unresolved V genes, and the rest is unexplained. The sample table lists millions of clones, roughly 91% of them with a count of one. Jointly, the top ten make up around 1.7% of the sample. Sequenced material: naive CD8+ T cells from PBMCs. The cell subset or site tag for this specimen amounts to: CD45RA+CCR7+. The receptors derive from a young man in good health. Some clones in this sample may be carry-over from other donors' samples.

The genes are TRBV28 and TRBJ2-1; 7 bases agree with TRBD1. CDR1 is MDHEN, CDR2 SYDVKM, per germline. Trimming took 5 bases from V and 8 from J; bases not matched to a gene: 18. This CDR3 has 17 amino acids. The CDR3 DNA is TGTGCCAGCAGTCCAGCCCGGGACAGACACGTGATCGATGAGCAGTTCTTC. This translates into CASSPARDRHVIDEQFF.

The chain is built from TRBV7-8 and TRBJ2-5; 7 bases line up with TRBD1. After removal of 5 bases from V and 4 bases from J, the junction contained 13 bases not matched to a gene. The CDR3 length is 16 residues. Germline CDR1 is SGHVS and CDR2 is FQNEAQ. This CDR3 is CASSPTQGPSRETQYF. In DNA, the CDR3 is TGTGCCAGCAGCCCGACACAGGGGCCCTCCAGAGAGACCCAGTACTTC.

The chain joins TRBV19 to TRBJ2-1, with D tentatively TRBD1 (6 bases). Germline CDR1 is LNHDA and CDR2 is SQIVND (reference sequence). V was cut by 7 bases and J by 3 bases, with 19 bases left in between. The CDR3 consists of 16 residues. This CDR3 reads CASTIGHRVSYNEQFF. As DNA, the CDR3 is TGTGCCAGTACCATCGGCCACAGGGTAAGCTACAATGAGCAGTTCTTC.

The chain joins TRBV7-8 to TRBJ2-3, with TRBD2 matching over 8 bases. This CDR3 is 19 amino acids long. Germline V gene lookup returns CDR1 SGHVS and CDR2 FQNEAQ. V trimming: 2 bases; J trimming: 0 bases; junction bases outside the gene matches: 13. CDR3 coding DNA: TGTGCCAGCAGCTTAATTGTAGCGGGACCTGTGGAGAGCACAGATACGCAGTATTTT. It translates to CASSLIVAGPVESTDTQYF.

The chain is built from TRBV5-4 and TRBJ2-3, with a possible D match to TRBD2 (5 bases). Trimming shortened V by 1 base and J by 0 bases, and 12 bases separated the two germline ends. Per the germline V gene, CDR1 is SGHNT and CDR2 is YYREEE (reference sequence). The CDR3 consists of 16 residues. The CDR3 is CASSLTVRVSTDTQYF. CDR3 in DNA: TGTGCCAGCAGCTTGACCGTGCGGGTTAGCACAGATACGCAGTATTTT. The full variable domain, rest sourced from reference TRBV5-4 and TRBJ2-3, is ETGVTQSPTHLIKTRGQQVTLRCSSQSGHNTVSWYQQALGQGPQFIFQYYREEENGRGNFPPRFSGLQFPNYSSELNVNALELDDSALYLCASSLTVRVSTDTQYFGPGTRLTVL.

J is TRBJ1-1 and V is TRBV4-2; weak D call: TRBD1 (6 bases). The CDR3 is 14 residues long. V was clipped by 4 bases and J by 5 bases, with 14 bases between them. Per the germline V gene, CDR1 is LGHNA and CDR2 is YNFKEQ. CDR3 coding DNA: TGTGCCAGCAGCCCTAGGGGGGCGGGGACTGAAGCTTTCTTT. This sequence encodes CASSPRGAGTEAFF.

The V and J genes are TRBV28 and TRBJ2-3; 11 positions agree with TRBD2. The V gene end was trimmed by 4 bases and the J gene end by 1 base; junction bases not matched to a gene: 4. Germline assignment: CDR1 MDHEN and CDR2 SYDVKM. CDR3 length equals 16 residues. CDR3 region: CASSSPTSGGTDTQYF. The CDR3 nucleotides read TGTGCCAGCAGTTCCCCGACTAGCGGGGGCACAGATACGCAGTATTTT.

The chain couples TRBV27 to TRBJ2-7; 8 bases align to TRBD2. Unmatched junction bases numbered 8, after V lost 4 bases and J lost 3 bases. Germline V gene sequence: CDR1 MNHEY, CDR2 SMNVEV (reference sequence). The length of the CDR3 is 15 residues. CDR3 DNA: TGTGCCAGCAGTTCCTTGACTAGCGAATACTACGAGCAGTACTTC. Encoded protein: CASSSLTSEYYEQYF.

V and J are TRBV27 and TRBJ1-5; D is perhaps TRBD1 (5 bases). Germline V lookup: CDR1 MNHEY, CDR2 SMNVEV (reference sequence). V was pared by 2 bases and J by 7 bases, with 9 bases between. The CDR3 is made up of 13 amino acids. The CDR3 DNA follows: TGTGCCAGCAGTTTAATGGGGCACCAGCCCCAGCATTTT. Encoded protein: CASSLMGHQPQHF.

CDR3 DNA sequence: TGTGCCAGCAGCCCCGGGGTGGGCTTCGGGAACACTGAAGCTTTCTTT. Translating gives CASSPGVGFGNTEAFF. The chain joins TRBV7-8 to TRBJ1-1; D gene unclear. With 5 bases removed from V and 1 base from J, the gap between germline ends came to 17 bases. The CDR3 runs to 16 residues. Looked up from germline, CDR1 is SGHVS and CDR2 is FQNEAQ.

The J gene is TRBJ2-7, the V gene TRBV2; possible D gene TRBD2, 6 bases. The CDR3 sequence is 13 residues long. The V end lost 8 bases, the J end lost 4 bases, and 15 bases lay between the germline ends. The germline V gene encodes CDR1 SNHLY and CDR2 FYNNEI. The CDR3 DNA sequence: TGTGCCAGCGACGGGACTCTCAGATACGAGCAGTACTTC. This translates into CASDGTLRYEQYF.

The chain couples TRBV28 to TRBJ1-1, with 7 bases identical to TRBD1. This CDR3 has 14 amino acids. CDR1 MDHEN and CDR2 SYDVKM come from the germline V gene. The V gene end was trimmed by 8 bases and the J gene end by 6 bases; junction bases not matched to a gene: 12. CDR3 bases: TGTGCCAGCGGAAAAGCCAGGGGGGTACCTGAAGCTTTCTTT. The encoded protein is CASGKARGVPEAFF. Drawing the rest from reference TRBV28 and TRBJ1-1, the complete variable domain is DVKVTQSSRYLVKRTGEKVFLECVQDMDHENMFWYRQDPGLGLRLIYFSYDVKMKEKGDIPEGYSVSREKKERFSLILESASTNQTSMYLCASGKARGVPEAFFGQGTRLTVV.

Remarks on this clone: One end of the junction fails to match germline, which may point to a read error. V is TRBV6-6 and J is TRBJ2-1, with 7 bases lining up with TRBD2. This CDR3 has 14 amino acids. Germline-derived CDR1 and CDR2 are MNHNY and SVGAGI (reference sequence). CDR3 sequence reads: CASRYFGLEDEQFF. For the CDR3, the DNA is TGTGCCAGCAGATACTTCGGACTAGAAGATGAGCAGTTCTTC.

The chain employs TRBV4-1 and TRBJ1-1; D is possibly TRBD1 (5 bases). The germline V and J ends were trimmed by 4 bases and 8 bases, with 20 bases remaining between them. The CDR3 loop spans 15 amino acids. Germline assignment: CDR1 MGHRA and CDR2 YSYEKL. CDR3 sequence (DNA): TGCGCCAGCAGCCTACGGGACCAGAACACTCAGGAAGCTTTCTTT. It translates to CASSLRDQNTQEAFF.

The V gene is TRBV28, the J gene TRBJ1-5; D gene unclear. CDR3 length: 14 amino acids. Trimming left V 4 bases short and J 0 bases short, with 7 bases between. The germline gives CDR1 MDHEN, CDR2 SYDVKM. The CDR3 nucleotides are TGTGCCAGCAGTTACAAATATAGCAATCAGCCCCAGCATTTT. Protein: CASSYKYSNQPQHF.

This clone occurred a few times. The rearrangement links TRBV6-5 to TRBJ1-2, with D perhaps matching TRBD1 (5 bases). The ends were cut back, 6 bases at V and 5 bases at J, with 13 bases in the middle. Germline V gene sequence: CDR1 MNHEY, CDR2 SVGAGI. This CDR3 contains 13 residues. In nucleotides, the CDR3 is TGTGCCAGCAGAGTCAGGGATGGGTATGGCTACACCTTC. Its protein product is CASRVRDGYGYTF.

The chain employs TRBV11-3 and TRBJ2-2; perhaps TRBD2 as D (6 bases). The CDR3 runs 16 residues. Trimming pared 0 bases from V and 2 bases from J, leaving 10 bases between. Germline V gene lookup returns CDR1 SGHNT and CDR2 YENEEA. CDR3 amino acids: CASSLDWRGNTGELFF. DNA of the CDR3: TGTGCCAGCAGCTTAGATTGGCGGGGCAACACCGGGGAGCTGTTTTTT.

As regards this clone: The sample contains more than one DNA sequence encoding this CDR3. This rearrangement joins TRBV27 to TRBJ2-7, with 10 positions matching TRBD1. V lost 3 bases and J lost 0; bases outside the gene matches: 2. The germline V gene encodes CDR1 MNHEY and CDR2 SMNVEV (reference sequence). This CDR3 comprises 15 residues. The CDR3 reads CASSLRDRGSYEQYF. The CDR3 nucleotides read TGTGCCAGCAGTTTGCGGGACAGGGGCTCCTACGAGCAGTACTTC.